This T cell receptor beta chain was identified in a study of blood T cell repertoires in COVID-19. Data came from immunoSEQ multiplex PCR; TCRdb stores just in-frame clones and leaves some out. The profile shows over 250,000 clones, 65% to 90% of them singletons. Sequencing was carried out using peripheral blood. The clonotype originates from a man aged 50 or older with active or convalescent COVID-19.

CDR3 loop: CATSLSGELFF. DNA for the CDR3: TGTGCCACCAGCCTCTCCGGGGAGCTGTTTTTT. The genes are TRBV15 and TRBJ2-2; unclear D gene. Germline CDR1 and CDR2: LNHNV and YYDKDF (reference sequence). This CDR3 comprises 11 residues. V dropped 5 bases and J dropped 6 bases, with 4 bases sitting between them. Supplemented by reference TRBV15 and TRBJ2-2, the full variable domain reads DAMVIQNPRYQVTQFGKPVTLSCSQTLNHNVMYWYQQKSSQAPKLLFHYYDKDFNNEADTPDNFQSRRPNTSFCFLDIRSPGLGDTAMYLCATSLSGELFFGEGSRLTVL.